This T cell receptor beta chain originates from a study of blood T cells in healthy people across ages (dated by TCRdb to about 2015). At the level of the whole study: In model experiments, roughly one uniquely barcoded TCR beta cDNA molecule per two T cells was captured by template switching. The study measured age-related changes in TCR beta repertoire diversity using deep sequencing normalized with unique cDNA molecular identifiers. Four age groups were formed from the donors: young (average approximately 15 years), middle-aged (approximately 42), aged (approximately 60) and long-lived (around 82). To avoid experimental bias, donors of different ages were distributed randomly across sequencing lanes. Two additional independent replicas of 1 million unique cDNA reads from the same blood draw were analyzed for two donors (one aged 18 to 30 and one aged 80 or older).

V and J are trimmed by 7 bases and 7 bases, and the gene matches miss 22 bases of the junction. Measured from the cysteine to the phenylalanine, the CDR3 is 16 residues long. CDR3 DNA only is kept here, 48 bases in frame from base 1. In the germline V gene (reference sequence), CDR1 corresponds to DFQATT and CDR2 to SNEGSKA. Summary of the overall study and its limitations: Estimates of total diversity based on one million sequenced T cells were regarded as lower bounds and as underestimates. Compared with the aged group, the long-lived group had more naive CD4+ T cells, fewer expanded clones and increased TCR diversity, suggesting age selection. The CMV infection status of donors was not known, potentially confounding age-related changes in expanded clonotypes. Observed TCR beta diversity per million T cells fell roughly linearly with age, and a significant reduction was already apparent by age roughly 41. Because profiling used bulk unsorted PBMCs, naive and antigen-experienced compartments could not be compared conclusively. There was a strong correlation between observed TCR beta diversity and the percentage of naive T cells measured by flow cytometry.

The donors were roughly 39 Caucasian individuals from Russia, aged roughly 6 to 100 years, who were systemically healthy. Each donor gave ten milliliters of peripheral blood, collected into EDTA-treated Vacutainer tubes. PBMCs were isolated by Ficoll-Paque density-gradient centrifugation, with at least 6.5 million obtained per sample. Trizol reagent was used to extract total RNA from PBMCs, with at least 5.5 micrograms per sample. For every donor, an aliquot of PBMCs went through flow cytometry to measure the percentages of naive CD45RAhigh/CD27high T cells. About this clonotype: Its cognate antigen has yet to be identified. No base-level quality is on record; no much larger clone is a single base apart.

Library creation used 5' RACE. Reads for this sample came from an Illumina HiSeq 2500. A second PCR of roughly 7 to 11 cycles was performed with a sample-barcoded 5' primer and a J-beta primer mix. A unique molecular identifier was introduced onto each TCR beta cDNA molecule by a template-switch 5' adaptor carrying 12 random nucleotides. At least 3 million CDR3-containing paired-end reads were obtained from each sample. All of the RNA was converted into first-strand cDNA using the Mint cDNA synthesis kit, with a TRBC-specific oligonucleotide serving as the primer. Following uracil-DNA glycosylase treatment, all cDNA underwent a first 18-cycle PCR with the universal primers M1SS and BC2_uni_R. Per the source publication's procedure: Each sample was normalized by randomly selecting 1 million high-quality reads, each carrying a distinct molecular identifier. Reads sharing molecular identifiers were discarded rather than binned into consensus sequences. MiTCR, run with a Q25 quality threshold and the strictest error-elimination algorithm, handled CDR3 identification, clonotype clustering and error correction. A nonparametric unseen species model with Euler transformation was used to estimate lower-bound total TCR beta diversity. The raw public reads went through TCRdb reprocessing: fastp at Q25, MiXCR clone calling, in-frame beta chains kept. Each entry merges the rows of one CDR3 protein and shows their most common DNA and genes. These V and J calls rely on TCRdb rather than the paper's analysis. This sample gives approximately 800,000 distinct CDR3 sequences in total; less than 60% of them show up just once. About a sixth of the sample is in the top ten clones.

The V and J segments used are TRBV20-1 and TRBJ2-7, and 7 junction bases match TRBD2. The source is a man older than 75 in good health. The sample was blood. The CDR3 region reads CSVPLSGSAGWGEQYF. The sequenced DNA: TGCAGTGTTCCTTTATCAGGGTCAGCGGGGTGGGGGGAGCAGTACTTC.